This TCR beta chain was documented in a study of beta chain features in type 1 diabetes. Findings and caveats of the study: More deletions and fewer insertions at VDJ junctions were seen in type 1 diabetes patients.

The study reverse transcribed the entire isolated RNA, so it sequenced expressed TCRB transcripts. The assay was immunoSEQ multiplex PCR, and TCRdb's table has in-frame clones only and misses some. The sample holds almost 350,000 clones, around 7.6% seen once. This clone showed up just a few times. The antigen remains undetermined. J gave up 5 bases and V 4 bases, and 8 bases lay outside the gene matches. The CDR3 has 17 amino acids. CDR1 SGHTA and CDR2 FQGNSA come from the germline V gene. This receptor was taken from a woman younger than 35 in good health. The sample consisted of central memory CD4+ T cells from blood. This chain uses TRBV7-2 with TRBJ2-1, with 13 bases matching TRBD2. The chain's CDR3 is CASSSSGTSGINNEQFF. In nucleotides, the CDR3 is TGTGCCAGCAGCTCCTCCGGGACTAGCGGGATCAACAATGAGCAGTTCTTC.